One T cell receptor beta chain is described in this entry. Its cognate antigen is unknown. These data belong to a study of response to subunit inactivated influenza vaccine. Whole-study results and caveats: The authors offered the suggestion that each seasonal influenza vaccination recruits few new T cells.

The CDR3 is made up of 15 amino acids. V was pared by 3 bases and J by 7 bases, with 6 bases of the junction left unmatched. Germline V lookup: CDR1 SGHNT, CDR2 YYREEE (reference sequence). TCRdb independently ran MiXCR on the RT-PCR reads; one entry per CDR3 protein. This sample has hundreds of thousands of distinct CDR3 sequences, with 21% found just once. The sequence came from a man aged 45 to 75 who received an inactivated influenza vaccine. This chain uses TRBV5-4 with TRBJ2-1; TRBD2 matches at 11 bases. Sample: PBMCs from blood, taken roughly 20 months after vaccination. CDR3: CASSSTSGKWNEQFF. The CDR3 coding sequence is TGTGCCAGCAGCTCGACTAGCGGGAAGTGGAATGAGCAGTTCTTC.